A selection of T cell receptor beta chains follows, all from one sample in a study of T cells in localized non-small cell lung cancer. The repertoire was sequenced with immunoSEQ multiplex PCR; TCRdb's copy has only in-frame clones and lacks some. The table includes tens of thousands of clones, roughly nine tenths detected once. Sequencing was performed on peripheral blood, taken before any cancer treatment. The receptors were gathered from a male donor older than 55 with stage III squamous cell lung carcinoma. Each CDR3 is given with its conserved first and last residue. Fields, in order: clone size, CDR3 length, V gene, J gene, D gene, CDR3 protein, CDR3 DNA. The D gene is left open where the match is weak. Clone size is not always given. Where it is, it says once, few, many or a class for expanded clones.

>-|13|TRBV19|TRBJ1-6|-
CASSIGRDSPLHF
TGTGCCAGTAGTATCGGACGGGATTCACCCCTCCACTTT
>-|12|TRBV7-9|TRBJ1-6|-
CASSLPNSPLHF
TGTGCCAGCAGCTTACCCAATTCACCCCTCCACTTT
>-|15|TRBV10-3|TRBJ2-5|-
CAISESGGAQETQYF
TGTGCCATCAGTGAGTCTGGGGGGGCACAAGAGACCCAGTACTTC
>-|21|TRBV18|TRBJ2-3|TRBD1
CASSPGQGSLAERSPTDTQYF
TGTGCCAGCTCACCGGGACAGGGTTCGCTAGCGGAGCGCTCCCCCACAGATACGCAGTATTTT
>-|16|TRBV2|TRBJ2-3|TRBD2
CASSEARASGGRGQYF
TGTGCCAGCAGTGAAGCTCGGGCTAGCGGGGGGAGGGGGCAGTATTTT
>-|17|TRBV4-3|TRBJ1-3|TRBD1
CASSQFRGQGSGNTIYF
TGCGCCAGCAGCCAATTCCGGGGACAGGGGTCTGGAAACACCATATATTTT
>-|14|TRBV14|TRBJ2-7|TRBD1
CASSRTGGTYEQYF
TGTGCCAGCAGTAGGACAGGGGGCACCTACGAGCAGTACTTC
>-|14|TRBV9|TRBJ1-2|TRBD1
CASSVGRGTYGYTF
TGTGCCAGCAGCGTAGGCAGGGGGACCTATGGCTACACCTTC
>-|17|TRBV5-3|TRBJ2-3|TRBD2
CARSLPRPGLGSDTQYF
TGTGCCAGAAGCTTGCCACGACCGGGACTAGGGTCAGATACGCAGTATTTT
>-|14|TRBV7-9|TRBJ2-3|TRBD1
CASSFGTGTDTQYF
TGTGCCAGCAGCTTCGGGACAGGCACAGATACGCAGTATTTT
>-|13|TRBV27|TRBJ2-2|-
CASSLSMKGELFF
TGTGCCAGCAGTTTATCGATGAAAGGGGAGCTGTTTTTT
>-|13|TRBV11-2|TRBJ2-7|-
CASSWNAPYEQYF
TGTGCCAGCAGCTGGAACGCCCCCTACGAGCAGTACTTC
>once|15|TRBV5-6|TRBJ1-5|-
CASSPSTVRNQPQHF
TGTGCCAGCAGCCCATCGACCGTCCGCAATCAGCCCCAGCATTTT
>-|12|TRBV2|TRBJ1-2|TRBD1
CASNTGGYGYTF
TGTGCCAGCAACACAGGGGGCTATGGCTACACCTTC
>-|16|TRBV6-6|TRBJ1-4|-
CASRRQNSATNEKLFF
TGTGCCAGCAGACGACAGAACTCAGCAACTAATGAAAAACTGTTTTTT
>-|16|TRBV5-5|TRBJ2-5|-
CASSSGVGQGLETQYF
TGTGCCAGCAGCTCGGGGGTGGGGCAGGGGCTTGAGACCCAGTACTTC
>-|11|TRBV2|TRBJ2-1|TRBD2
CASNLAGEQFF
TGTGCCAGCAATCTAGCGGGTGAGCAGTTCTTC
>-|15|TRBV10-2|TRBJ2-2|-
CATRKGMSNTGELFF
TGCGCCACCCGCAAAGGGATGAGTAACACCGGGGAGCTGTTTTTT
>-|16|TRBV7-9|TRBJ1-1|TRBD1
CASSLGPGQGNTEAFF
TGTGCCAGCAGCTTAGGCCCGGGACAGGGGAACACTGAAGCTTTCTTT
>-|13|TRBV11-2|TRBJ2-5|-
CASSFGVAETQYF
TGTGCCAGCAGCTTTGGGGTCGCGGAGACCCAGTACTTC
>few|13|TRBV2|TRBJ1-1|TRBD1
CASRQGMNTEAFF
TGTGCCAGCAGACAGGGGATGAACACTGAAGCTTTCTTT
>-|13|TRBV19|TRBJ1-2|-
CASSTRGLDGYTF
TGTGCCAGTAGTACCCGCGGGTTAGATGGCTACACCTTC
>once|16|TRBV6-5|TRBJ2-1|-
CASSYPLRGPFNEQFF
TGTGCCAGCAGTTACCCTTTGAGGGGCCCGTTCAATGAGCAGTTCTTC
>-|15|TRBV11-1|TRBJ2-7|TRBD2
CASSYSGGGPYEQYF
TGTGCCAGCAGCTACAGCGGCGGGGGGCCCTACGAGCAGTACTTC
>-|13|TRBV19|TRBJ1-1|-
CASTAGLNTEAFF
TGTGCCAGTACCGCGGGACTGAACACTGAAGCTTTCTTT
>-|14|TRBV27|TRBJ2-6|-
CASSPDRFFNVLTF
TGTGCCAGCAGCCCAGACAGGTTTTTCAACGTCCTGACTTTC
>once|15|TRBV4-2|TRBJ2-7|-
CASSQDWAGVDEQYF
TGTGCCAGCAGCCAAGATTGGGCAGGGGTGGACGAGCAGTACTTC
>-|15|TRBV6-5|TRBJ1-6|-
CASSYSTPLGSPLHF
TGTGCCAGCAGTTACTCAACACCCTTGGGTTCACCCCTCCACTTT
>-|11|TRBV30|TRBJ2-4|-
CAWSGRNLQYF
TGTGCCTGGAGTGGCCGGAACCTTCAGTACTTC
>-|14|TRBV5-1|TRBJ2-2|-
CASSLNWNTGELFF
TGCGCCAGCAGCTTGAACTGGAACACCGGGGAGCTGTTTTTT
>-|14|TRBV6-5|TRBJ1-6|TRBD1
CASSRRDRNSPLHF
TGTGCCAGCAGCCGTCGGGACAGGAATTCACCCCTCCACTTT
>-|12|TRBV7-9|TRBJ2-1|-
CASSLVVNEQFF
TGTGCCAGCAGCTTAGTAGTGAATGAGCAGTTCTTC